This record concerns one T cell receptor beta chain sequence. As processed by the authors: Estimation of nucleated cell counts was performed using reference gene primer amplification. The assay was immunoSEQ multiplex PCR, and TCRdb's table has in-frame clones only and misses some. That table gives V, J and clone size, and the DNA gave D and trimming. The sample lists 200,000 to 250,000 clones, roughly nine tenths occurring once. The CDR3 is made up of 11 amino acids. CDR1 and CDR2 (germline): DFQATT, SNEGSKA (reference sequence). The entry originates in a study of blood T cell repertoires in COVID-19. Across the study: The origin of the acute and convalescent COVID-19 samples was the United States, Italy and Spain. PBMCs, B-cell-depleted T cells, or T cells were the source of the cDNA or gDNA that made up the material.

The sequenced sample was peripheral blood. The sequence came from a man aged 18 to 30 with active or convalescent COVID-19. The rearrangement joins TRBV20-1 to TRBJ2-1; D is unresolved. CDR3 sequence (DNA): TGCAGCCCACTCCCCGACAATGAGCAGTTCTTC. Protein: CSPLPDNEQFF.